The rows below give T cell receptor beta chains drawn from one sample of a study of identical twins. From the 5' RACE reads, TCRdb called clonotypes with MiXCR, one entry per CDR3 protein. The repertoire holds 350,000 to 500,000 distinct CDR3 sequences, approximately 17% seen once, with 12% in the top ten. Input material: naive T cells sorted from blood. The receptor set was obtained from a man aged 50 to 60 in good health. CDR3s include the opening cysteine and the closing phenylalanine or tryptophan. D genes are given only for firm matches. The size of a clone is reported for some rows only, either as once, few or many, or as a class for expanded clones.

J,D,V,length,size,DNA,CDR3
TRBJ2-3,-,TRBV7-3,15,-,TGTGCCAGCAGCTTAATGGGCCGGAGTCGAGATACGCAGTATTTT,CASSLMGRSRDTQYF
TRBJ2-3,-,TRBV9,15,many,TGTGCCAGCAGCGTAGCGGACGGCTGGCCAGATACGCAGTATTTT,CASSVADGWPDTQYF
TRBJ1-6,-,TRBV5-1,14,many,TGCGCCAGCAGCTGGACAGATGGGAGTTCACCCCTCCACTTT,CASSWTDGSSPLHF
TRBJ2-2,-,TRBV9,14,-,TGTGCCAGCAGCGTAGACAGGGATACCGGGGAGCTGTTTTTT,CASSVDRDTGELFF
TRBJ2-3,TRBD1,TRBV14,15,-,TGTGCCAGCAGCCCAAGGACAGGGCATGGAGATACGCAGTATTTT,CASSPRTGHGDTQYF
TRBJ1-5,-,TRBV28,13,-,TGTGCCAGCGGACTCAATAGCAATCAGCCCCATCATTTT,CASGLNSNQPHHF
TRBJ1-1,-,TRBV5-5,14,-,TGTGCCAGCAGCTTGGCGGTAGGGAGGACTGAAGCTTTCTTT,CASSLAVGRTEAFF
TRBJ2-7,-,TRBV4-2,13,many,TGTGCCAGCAGCCAAGCGTTAGAGTACGAGCAGTACTTC,CASSQALEYEQYF
TRBJ1-5,-,TRBV5-1,13,many,TGCGCCAGCAGCGCCGCGGGGACTCAGCCCCAGCATTTT,CASSAAGTQPQHF
TRBJ2-1,TRBD2,TRBV5-1,16,few,TGCGCCAGCAGCGGACTAGCGGGAGGGCTACGCGATGAGCAGTTCTTC,CASSGLAGGLRDEQFF
TRBJ2-7,TRBD2,TRBV20-1,13,-,TGCAGCGCCCTTAGCGGGGGTAACTACGAGCAGTACTTC,CSALSGGNYEQYF
TRBJ2-1,-,TRBV20-1,12,many,TGCAGTGCTGGCAAACTCCGCAATGAGCAGTTCTTC,CSAGKLRNEQFF
TRBJ2-2,-,TRBV20-1,16,few,TGCAGTGCTAGAGAGTCCTGGCGGGGAGGCACCGGGGAGCTGTTTTTT,CSARESWRGGTGELFF
TRBJ2-3,-,TRBV5-1,14,many,TGCGCCAGCAGCTTGGCCTCTAACACAGATACGCAGTATTTT,CASSLASNTDTQYF
TRBJ2-5,TRBD2,TRBV5-1,17,-,TGCGCCAGCAGCGCCATGCTGACTAGCAGAAAGCAAGAGACCCAGTACTTC,CASSAMLTSRKQETQYF
TRBJ2-7,-,TRBV10-3,15,-,TGTGCCATCAGGGGGGGAGGAGACAGAGAGTACGAGCAGTACTTC,CAIRGGGDREYEQYF
TRBJ1-4,-,TRBV20-1,14,-,TGCAGTGCTAGAGGACAGGTCACTGATGAAAAACTGTTTTTT,CSARGQVTDEKLFF
TRBJ2-6,TRBD1,TRBV28,19,-,TGTGCCAGCAGTTTACGGGGACAGTTGCTCCTCTCTGGGGCCAACGTCCTGACTTTC,CASSLRGQLLLSGANVLTF
TRBJ2-3,-,TRBV29-1,12,few,TGCAGCGTTGAAAAGGACACAGATACGCAGTATTTT,CSVEKDTDTQYF
TRBJ1-3,-,TRBV2,12,few,TGTGCCAGCAGTGTAGCTGGAAACACCATATATTTT,CASSVAGNTIYF
TRBJ2-1,-,TRBV11-3,13,-,TGTGCCAGCAGCTTAGTCGGTGGGGATGAGCAGTTCTTC,CASSLVGGDEQFF
TRBJ2-5,TRBD2,TRBV20-1,16,many,TGCAGTGCTACGGATTTCGGGGGGGCTTCAGGAGAGACCCAGTACTTC,CSATDFGGASGETQYF
TRBJ1-1,TRBD1,TRBV5-1,14,-,TGCGCCAGCAGCACGGGACAGCCAAACACTGAAGCTTTCTTT,CASSTGQPNTEAFF
TRBJ1-2,TRBD1,TRBV5-1,15,-,TGCGCCAGCAGCGCGCAAACTGACAGGGTGTATGGCTACACCTTC,CASSAQTDRVYGYTF
TRBJ1-3,-,TRBV18,14,few,TGTGCCAGCTCCCGGGGACCAGAGGGAAACACCATATATTTT,CASSRGPEGNTIYF
TRBJ1-1,TRBD1,TRBV4-3,14,few,TGCGCCAGCAGCCCGCAAACAGGGGACACTGAAGCTTTCTTT,CASSPQTGDTEAFF
TRBJ2-2,-,TRBV19,14,many,TGTGCCAGTAGGGGACAATCGAACACCGGGGAGCTGTTTTTT,CASRGQSNTGELFF
TRBJ2-5,TRBD2,TRBV29-1,15,-,TGCAGCGTTGCACCCCGACTAGCGGTCCAAGAGACCCAGTACTTC,CSVAPRLAVQETQYF
TRBJ1-1,TRBD1,TRBV5-1,18,-,TGCGCCAGCAGCAGCGGGACAGGTCTTACCACAATGAACACTGAAGCTTTCTTT,CASSSGTGLTTMNTEAFF
TRBJ2-2,-,TRBV7-9,17,few,TGTGCCAGCAGCTTTTCTTACGGGACAACCAACACCGGGGAGCTGTTTTTT,CASSFSYGTTNTGELFF
TRBJ1-5,-,TRBV20-1,14,many,TGCAGTGCTAGAAAAGGAGTAGGGGATCAGCCCCAGCATTTT,CSARKGVGDQPQHF
TRBJ2-3,TRBD2,TRBV29-1,17,-,TGCAGCGTTGAAGGGCTAGCGGGAGCGCTAGGGGGAGATACGCAGTATTTT,CSVEGLAGALGGDTQYF
TRBJ2-5,-,TRBV29-1,12,-,TGCAGCGCGATGGGAGAAGGAGAGACCCAGTACTTC,CSAMGEGETQYF
TRBJ2-2,TRBD1,TRBV5-1,15,-,TGCGCCAGCGGAACCGGGACAGGGGTCACCGGGGAGCTGTTTTTT,CASGTGTGVTGELFF
TRBJ2-5,TRBD1,TRBV18,13,-,TGTGCCAGCTCTCCGACAGGGTCGGAGACCCAGTACTTC,CASSPTGSETQYF
TRBJ1-1,-,TRBV10-3,16,few,TGTGCCATCAGTGAGGGGGGTAAAGGGGGTAACACTGAAGCTTTCTTT,CAISEGGKGGNTEAFF
TRBJ2-2,-,TRBV12-3/TRBV12-4,13,-,TGTGCCAGCCGCGGAGCGAACACCGGGGAGCTGTTTTTT,CASRGANTGELFF
TRBJ2-7,-,TRBV6-2/TRBV6-3,17,-,TGTGCCAGCAGTTACTCGATCGAGGTTAGGGAGTTCAACGAGCAGTACTTC,CASSYSIEVREFNEQYF
TRBJ2-1,TRBD2,TRBV20-1,19,-,TGCAGTGCTAGAGATCTCCGGGGTAGCGGGAGGATAGCTAGCAATGAGCAGTTCTTC,CSARDLRGSGRIASNEQFF
TRBJ2-7,TRBD1,TRBV5-1,14,-,TGCGCCAGCAGCTTGAGACAGGGTTTGAACGAGCAGTACTTC,CASSLRQGLNEQYF
TRBJ2-5,TRBD2,TRBV7-9,16,many,TGTGCCAGCAGCTTAGCGGAGCGGGGGGGCCCGGAGACCCAGTACTTC,CASSLAERGGPETQYF
TRBJ1-1,TRBD1,TRBV10-3,14,-,TGTGCCATCAGCAGTACAGGGGCCGGCACTGAAGCTTTCTTT,CAISSTGAGTEAFF
TRBJ1-4,-,TRBV27,17,-,TGTGCCAGCAGTTTAAATATGGGGATTTGGACTAATGAAAAACTGTTTTTT,CASSLNMGIWTNEKLFF
TRBJ2-7,TRBD2,TRBV5-6,14,-,TGTGCCAGCAGCTTCGGGGGGAAAAAGGACGAGCAGTACTTC,CASSFGGKKDEQYF
TRBJ2-1,-,TRBV4-3,12,many,TGCGCCAGCAGCCAAGGAATTGACCAGCAGTTCTTC,CASSQGIDQQFF
TRBJ1-6,-,TRBV7-2,15,few,TGTGCCAGCAGCTTAGGATGGGGGGAAGGGTCACCCCTCCACTTT,CASSLGWGEGSPLHF
TRBJ1-2,-,TRBV11-2,13,many,TGTGCCAGCAGCCCAGTCCGGGGCTATGGCTACACCTTC,CASSPVRGYGYTF
TRBJ2-1,-,TRBV20-1,16,many,TGCAGTGCTAGAGATGGCTCAAGGGGCTCCTACAATGAGCAGTTCTTC,CSARDGSRGSYNEQFF
TRBJ2-7,TRBD2,TRBV7-6,14,many,TGTGCCAGCAGCCGGGACTACGGCTCCTACGAGCAGTACTTC,CASSRDYGSYEQYF
TRBJ2-4,-,TRBV4-1,16,few,TGCGCCAGCAGCCAAGGGACAGAACTAGCCAAAAACATTCAGTACTTC,CASSQGTELAKNIQYF
TRBJ2-4,-,TRBV29-1,13,few,TGCAGCGTCCTAGTGCTAGCCAAAAACATTCAGTACTTC,CSVLVLAKNIQYF
TRBJ2-1,-,TRBV6-5,13,-,TGTGCCAGCAGTTACGGAGGGGGCAATGAGCAGTTCTTC,CASSYGGGNEQFF
TRBJ2-6,-,TRBV6-2/TRBV6-3,18,-,TGTGCCAGCAGAAACCCCGGACAGCCTATCTCTGGGGCCAACGTCCTGACTTTC,CASRNPGQPISGANVLTF
TRBJ1-6,TRBD1,TRBV20-1,14,few,TGCAGTCTTACAGGGGACTCCTATAATTCACCCCTCCACTTT,CSLTGDSYNSPLHF
TRBJ2-7,TRBD2,TRBV12-3/TRBV12-4,15,few,TGTGCCAGCAGATACTCTAGCGGGAGGGCCGGCGAGCAGTACTTC,CASRYSSGRAGEQYF